Below are 5 T cell receptor beta chains sequenced from a single sample in a study of T cell responses to AZD1222 COVID-19 vaccine. TCRdb's copy holds only in-frame clones and misses some; the assay was immunoSEQ multiplex PCR. Counted here are approximately 100,000 clones, around nine tenths occurring once; the ten biggest clones make up around 3.9%. This material consisted of peripheral blood, taken on day 0 of AZD1222 vaccination. The receptors shown here come from an adult in good health.

The gene calls are TRBV18 and TRBJ1-1, with a weak D call TRBD1 (6 bases). V lost 1 base to trimming and J lost 5 bases, with 11 bases between them. The CDR3 spans 14 residues. The V gene's germline CDR1 is KGHSH and CDR2 LQKENI. CDR3 protein: CASSPLDRRTEAFF. CDR3 DNA sequence: TGTGCCAGCTCACCACTGGACAGAAGAACTGAAGCTTTCTTT.

The genes are TRBV7-2 and TRBJ2-7, with TRBD2 identical over 9 bases. Germline V gene sequence: CDR1 SGHTA, CDR2 FQGNSA. The V segment lost 1 base and the J segment 0 bases; nucleotides outside the gene matches: 4. This CDR3 is 16 amino acids long. The chain's CDR3 is CASSLVAGELSYEQYF. The CDR3 DNA reads TGTGCCAGCAGCTTAGTAGCGGGGGAGCTCTCCTACGAGCAGTACTTC.

The chain links TRBV25-1 to TRBJ2-6, with D perhaps TRBD1 or TRBD2 (6 bases each). The CDR3 runs 18 residues. V gave up 5 bases and J gave up 3 bases, with 20 bases separating them. Germline assignment: CDR1 MGHDK and CDR2 SYGVNS. The CDR3 here is CASSFRPLGGFGANVLTF. The CDR3 coding sequence is TGTGCCAGCAGTTTCCGCCCCTTGGGGGGCTTTGGGGCCAACGTCCTGACTTTC.

The genes are TRBV7-9 and TRBJ1-1; D uncertain. The CDR3 covers 14 residues. Germline CDR1 is SEHNR and CDR2 is FQNEAQ (reference sequence). Deletions cut 3 bases from V and 1 base from J, with 9 bases between. The CDR3 sequence: CASSFSEGNTEAFF. The CDR3 DNA sequence: TGTGCCAGCAGCTTTTCGGAGGGGAACACTGAAGCTTTCTTT.

V and J are TRBV5-1 and TRBJ1-2; 10 nucleotides line up with TRBD1. The CDR3 is 15 residues long. V trimming: 4 bases; J trimming: 4 bases; junction bases outside the gene matches: 7. In germline, CDR1 is SGHRS, CDR2 YFSETQ. CDR3 sequence reads: CASSPTWTGGYGYTF. The CDR3 region has the DNA TGCGCCAGCAGCCCTACATGGACAGGGGGCTATGGCTACACCTTC.